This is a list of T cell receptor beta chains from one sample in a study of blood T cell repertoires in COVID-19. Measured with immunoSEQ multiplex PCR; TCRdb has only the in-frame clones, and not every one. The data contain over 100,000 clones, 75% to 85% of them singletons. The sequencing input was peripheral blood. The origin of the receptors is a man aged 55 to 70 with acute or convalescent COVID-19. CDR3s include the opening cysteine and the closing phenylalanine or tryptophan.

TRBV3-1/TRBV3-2	CASLQGGGNTIYF
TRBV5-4	CASSPKGGRVYEQYF
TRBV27	CASSLRTGKDYEQYF
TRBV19	CASSSLVAGVSDTQYF
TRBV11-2	CASSLVFGDNTQYF
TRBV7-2	CASSSRGGVDTQYF
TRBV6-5	CASSYLSLTGELFF
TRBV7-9	CASSDRAGDSPLHF
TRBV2	CASSLQGAQTEAFF
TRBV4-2	CASSQAGFGNQPQHF
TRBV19	CASSEGARGPQHF
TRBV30	CAWNLSGGGGYTF
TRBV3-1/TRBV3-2	CASSQGFKDSRNTEAFF
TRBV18	CASSRNSWTGWVDEQFF
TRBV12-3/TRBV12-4	CASRPVSYNEQFF
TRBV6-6	CASSYETYEQYF
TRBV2	CASRPLRGANVLTF
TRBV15	CATSRGQGANSNQPQHF
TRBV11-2	CASSFRLAGLQETQYF
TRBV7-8	CASSLRRTSGVEQFF
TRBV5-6	CASSLDASDTQYF
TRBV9	CASSVGGGDGYTF
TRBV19	CASQTSGGSTDTQYF
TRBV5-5	CASSFMDRPNTEAFF
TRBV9	CASRPSGGGYTF
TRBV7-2	CASSFTGLGYYEQFF
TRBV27	CASSLNRGTDTQYF
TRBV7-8	CASSFGQGATEAFF
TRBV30	CAWSASGGPYNEQFF
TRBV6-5	CASSRGRGSNYGYTF
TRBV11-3	CASSLGSGGGYTF
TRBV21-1	CASSRPGDRGEQYF
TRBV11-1	CASSLDRGTYNEQFF
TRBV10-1	CASSEEADTGLAGVPRETQYF
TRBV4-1	CASSQDRSGHTNTGELFF
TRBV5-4	CASSLGGRVAGTYNEQFF
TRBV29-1	CSVDSLEGTEAFF
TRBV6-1	CASSAPFGTGQGGYTF
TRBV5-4	CASSLDSSGANVLTF
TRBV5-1	CASSTGTDKSGNTIYF
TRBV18	CASSRTAPQTGGTGYGYTF
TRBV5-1	CASSLVVSGITANTGELFF